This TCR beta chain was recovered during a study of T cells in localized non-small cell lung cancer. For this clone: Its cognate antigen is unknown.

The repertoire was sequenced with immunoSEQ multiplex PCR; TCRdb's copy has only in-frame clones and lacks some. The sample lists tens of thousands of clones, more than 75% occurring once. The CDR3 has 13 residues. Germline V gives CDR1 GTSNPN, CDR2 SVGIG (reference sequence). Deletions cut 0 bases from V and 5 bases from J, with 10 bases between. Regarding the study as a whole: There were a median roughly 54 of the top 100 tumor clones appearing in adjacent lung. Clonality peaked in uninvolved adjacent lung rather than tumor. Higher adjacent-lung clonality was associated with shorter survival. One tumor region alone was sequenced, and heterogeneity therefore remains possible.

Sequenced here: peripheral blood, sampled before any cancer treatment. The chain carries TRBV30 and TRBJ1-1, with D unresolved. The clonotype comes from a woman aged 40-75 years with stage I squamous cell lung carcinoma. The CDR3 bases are TGTGCCTGGAGTGTATCAAGAGGGACTGAAGCTTTCTTT. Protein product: CAWSVSRGTEAFF.